The rows below give T cell receptor beta chains drawn from one sample of a study of OX40 agonist ivuxolimab in advanced cancers. TCRdb's table, derived via immunoSEQ multiplex PCR, lists solely in-frame clones and lacks some. Seen here are about 100,000 clones, 70% to 90% observed once, and the top ten hold around 0.15%. The specimen was CD4+ or CD8+ T cells sorted from blood, collected in a trial of the OX40 agonist ivuxolimab. These receptors were taken from an adult with an advanced solid tumor such as melanoma, head and neck, liver or kidney cancer. Each CDR3 is given with its conserved first and last residue. Each record gives: CDR3 DNA, CDR3 protein, V gene, D gene, clone size, J gene. The D gene is left open where the match is weak. A row's size may be missing; if present it is once, few, many or a size class.

CDR3nt: TGTGCCAGCAGTGGTCACGTCCGCCCCGAAAAACTGTTTTTT; CDR3aa: CASSGHVRPEKLFF; v_gene: TRBV6-1; d_gene: .; abundance: .; j_gene: TRBJ1-4
CDR3nt: TGTGCCAGCAGTTACTCGGGGCAGGTAATGGAGACCCAGTACTTC; CDR3aa: CASSYSGQVMETQYF; v_gene: TRBV6-5; d_gene: .; abundance: .; j_gene: TRBJ2-5
CDR3nt: TGTGCCAGTAGTACCAATGCCGGACCTGGCCGGGACTATGGCTACACCTTC; CDR3aa: CASSTNAGPGRDYGYTF; v_gene: TRBV19; d_gene: .; abundance: .; j_gene: TRBJ1-2
CDR3nt: TGTGCCAGCAGCCCGAATCCGGGACCAGGGTTGGAGCAGTTCTTC; CDR3aa: CASSPNPGPGLEQFF; v_gene: TRBV13; d_gene: .; abundance: .; j_gene: TRBJ2-1
CDR3nt: TGTGCCAGCAGCTTAGCACTAGCGTTCGGCTACGAGCAGTACTTC; CDR3aa: CASSLALAFGYEQYF; v_gene: TRBV7-8; d_gene: TRBD2; abundance: .; j_gene: TRBJ2-7
CDR3nt: TGTGCCAGCAGTGTCGACAGTAGCTATGGCTACACCTTC; CDR3aa: CASSVDSSYGYTF; v_gene: TRBV6-5; d_gene: .; abundance: .; j_gene: TRBJ1-2
CDR3nt: TGTGCCAGCAGCAAAGCGGGCGGAGACGAGCAGTACTTC; CDR3aa: CASSKAGGDEQYF; v_gene: TRBV27; d_gene: .; abundance: .; j_gene: TRBJ2-7
CDR3nt: TGTGCCAGCAGCCCTCCCTATAATTCACCCCTCCACTTT; CDR3aa: CASSPPYNSPLHF; v_gene: TRBV25-1; d_gene: .; abundance: .; j_gene: TRBJ1-6
CDR3nt: TGTGCCAGCAGCCAAGTAGCCAGCGGGGGTGTCGAGACCCAGTACTTC; CDR3aa: CASSQVASGGVETQYF; v_gene: TRBV4-2; d_gene: TRBD2; abundance: .; j_gene: TRBJ2-5
CDR3nt: TGTGCCAGCAGCGCAGGAGTACCTAAGAAAGGCACTGAAGCTTTCTTT; CDR3aa: CASSAGVPKKGTEAFF; v_gene: TRBV9; d_gene: .; abundance: .; j_gene: TRBJ1-1
CDR3nt: TGTGCCAGCAGTGAAGCAGGCGCAGGGCCCAATCAGCCCCAGCATTTT; CDR3aa: CASSEAGAGPNQPQHF; v_gene: TRBV6-1; d_gene: .; abundance: .; j_gene: TRBJ1-5
CDR3nt: TGCGCCAGCACCAACACTGCTTCGGGCAGCACTGAAGCTTTCTTT; CDR3aa: CASTNTASGSTEAFF; v_gene: TRBV5-1; d_gene: .; abundance: few; j_gene: TRBJ1-1
CDR3nt: TGTGCCAGTAGTTCCCACCGGGACAGGGTCTATGGCTACACCTTC; CDR3aa: CASSSHRDRVYGYTF; v_gene: TRBV19; d_gene: TRBD1; abundance: few; j_gene: TRBJ1-2
CDR3nt: TGCGCCAGCAGCCAAGGGGGCGTATCCTACAATGAGCAGTTCTTC; CDR3aa: CASSQGGVSYNEQFF; v_gene: TRBV4-1; d_gene: .; abundance: .; j_gene: TRBJ2-1
CDR3nt: TGTGCCAGCAGCTTAGGGGGGCGGGGACCAGCCGGAGAGACCCAGTACTTC; CDR3aa: CASSLGGRGPAGETQYF; v_gene: TRBV13; d_gene: .; abundance: .; j_gene: TRBJ2-5
CDR3nt: TGTGCCAGCACCCTCGTTTCCACCGGGGAGCTGTTTTTT; CDR3aa: CASTLVSTGELFF; v_gene: TRBV7-3; d_gene: .; abundance: once; j_gene: TRBJ2-2
CDR3nt: TGTGCCAGCAGCCCCCAGGTGGGTAGCAATCAGCCCCAGCATTTT; CDR3aa: CASSPQVGSNQPQHF; v_gene: TRBV7-2; d_gene: .; abundance: once; j_gene: TRBJ1-5
CDR3nt: TGCGCCAGCAGCGTTACCGGGTCGGGGGAGACCCAGTACTTC; CDR3aa: CASSVTGSGETQYF; v_gene: TRBV5-1; d_gene: .; abundance: .; j_gene: TRBJ2-5
CDR3nt: TGTGCCAGCTCACCACAAGGGACAGCTAACACTGAAGCTTTCTTT; CDR3aa: CASSPQGTANTEAFF; v_gene: TRBV18; d_gene: TRBD1; abundance: .; j_gene: TRBJ1-1
CDR3nt: TGTGCCAGCAGAATCGCGAGCGTGTACACAGATACGCAGTATTTT; CDR3aa: CASRIASVYTDTQYF; v_gene: TRBV6-5; d_gene: .; abundance: few; j_gene: TRBJ2-3
CDR3nt: TGCGCCAGCAGCTTGGCACGGTCCGGGGAGCTGTTTTTT; CDR3aa: CASSLARSGELFF; v_gene: TRBV5-1; d_gene: .; abundance: once; j_gene: TRBJ2-2
CDR3nt: TGTGCCAGCAGCGTAGGAATCGATGAGCAGTTCTTC; CDR3aa: CASSVGIDEQFF; v_gene: TRBV9; d_gene: .; abundance: .; j_gene: TRBJ2-1
CDR3nt: TGTGCCTGGAGTCCTTTGGGCAGGCAGAACACTGAAGCTTTCTTT; CDR3aa: CAWSPLGRQNTEAFF; v_gene: TRBV30; d_gene: .; abundance: .; j_gene: TRBJ1-1
CDR3nt: TGTGCCAGCACGGCGAGTAAGGAGGGAAACACCATATATTTT; CDR3aa: CASTASKEGNTIYF; v_gene: TRBV6-6; d_gene: .; abundance: .; j_gene: TRBJ1-3
CDR3nt: TGCAGCGTTAGGGTCCGACTGGACACTGAAGCTTTCTTT; CDR3aa: CSVRVRLDTEAFF; v_gene: TRBV29-1; d_gene: .; abundance: few; j_gene: TRBJ1-1
CDR3nt: TGTGCCAGCAGCCTTTGGACCTACGAGCAGTACTTC; CDR3aa: CASSLWTYEQYF; v_gene: TRBV7-9; d_gene: .; abundance: .; j_gene: TRBJ2-7
CDR3nt: TGTGCCAGCAGTTCGTGGACATGGCTGGAAGTTGAGGCTGAAGCTTTCTTT; CDR3aa: CASSSWTWLEVEAEAFF; v_gene: TRBV28; d_gene: .; abundance: .; j_gene: TRBJ1-1
CDR3nt: TGTGCCAGCAGTCCGACAGGGGGCCAGGGTGAAAAACTGTTTTTT; CDR3aa: CASSPTGGQGEKLFF; v_gene: TRBV2; d_gene: TRBD1; abundance: once; j_gene: TRBJ1-4
CDR3nt: TGTGCCAGTAGGATGCGTCCAACCGGGACGGTGAACACTGAAGCTTTCTTT; CDR3aa: CASRMRPTGTVNTEAFF; v_gene: TRBV19; d_gene: .; abundance: .; j_gene: TRBJ1-1
CDR3nt: TGTGCCAGCAGCCCGAGACTAGCGGGAACCACCGGGGAGCTGTTTTTT; CDR3aa: CASSPRLAGTTGELFF; v_gene: TRBV7-2; d_gene: TRBD2; abundance: once; j_gene: TRBJ2-2
CDR3nt: TGTGCCAGTAGTATCCCGACAGGGAGCGGCAATCAGCCCCAGCATTTT; CDR3aa: CASSIPTGSGNQPQHF; v_gene: TRBV19; d_gene: TRBD1; abundance: few; j_gene: TRBJ1-5
CDR3nt: TGTGCCAGCAGTTACCAGGGGGACAGGGGGAACGGGGAGCTGTTTTTT; CDR3aa: CASSYQGDRGNGELFF; v_gene: TRBV6-6; d_gene: TRBD1; abundance: .; j_gene: TRBJ2-2
CDR3nt: TGCGCCAGCACTCAAGGCTACGAGCAGTACTTC; CDR3aa: CASTQGYEQYF; v_gene: TRBV10-2; d_gene: .; abundance: .; j_gene: TRBJ2-7
CDR3nt: TGTGCCAGCAGCCTCGCGGGGCGCTCACCCCTCCACTTT; CDR3aa: CASSLAGRSPLHF; v_gene: TRBV5-6; d_gene: .; abundance: few; j_gene: TRBJ1-6
CDR3nt: TGTGCCAGCAGCCGGGACAGGGGAAGAAACACTGAAGCTTTCTTT; CDR3aa: CASSRDRGRNTEAFF; v_gene: TRBV7-9; d_gene: TRBD1; abundance: .; j_gene: TRBJ1-1
CDR3nt: TGTGCCAGCAGCTTGGACTTAAATCAGCCCCAGCATTTT; CDR3aa: CASSLDLNQPQHF; v_gene: TRBV5-4; d_gene: .; abundance: .; j_gene: TRBJ1-5
CDR3nt: TGTGCCAGCAGCTTAGCAGTCACCTATAATTCACCCCTCCACTTT; CDR3aa: CASSLAVTYNSPLHF; v_gene: TRBV11-2; d_gene: .; abundance: .; j_gene: TRBJ1-6
CDR3nt: TGTGCCAGCAGCTTAAGTAGGGGTTACGAGCAGTACTTC; CDR3aa: CASSLSRGYEQYF; v_gene: TRBV7-9; d_gene: .; abundance: few; j_gene: TRBJ2-7
CDR3nt: TGTGCCAGTAGTATTCCGGGGGGTCATCAGCCCCAGCATTTT; CDR3aa: CASSIPGGHQPQHF; v_gene: TRBV19; d_gene: .; abundance: .; j_gene: TRBJ1-5
CDR3nt: TGTGCCAGCAGTGGCCGGGACAGGGTGGACATTCAGTACTTC; CDR3aa: CASSGRDRVDIQYF; v_gene: TRBV6-1; d_gene: TRBD1; abundance: few; j_gene: TRBJ2-4
CDR3nt: TGTGCCAGCAGCTTAGAGACGTTGAACACTGAAGCTTTCTTT; CDR3aa: CASSLETLNTEAFF; v_gene: TRBV7-2; d_gene: .; abundance: .; j_gene: TRBJ1-1